This T cell receptor beta chain emerged from a study of shared clonotypes between healthy human individuals. Across the study: Each donor's CD4 naive and CD4 memory cells filled three plates apiece, CD8 naive two, and CD8 memory one.

Here immunoSEQ multiplex PCR was the method, and the copy in TCRdb shows in-frame clones only, minus some. The sample carries approximately 2.1 million clones, approximately 93% recorded once. Study-level results: It was only blood that was sampled, and tissue repertoires likely differ.

There are 14 residues in the CDR3. Worth noting for this clone: As yet, its antigen is unknown.

The split of CD4+ cells yielded CD45RA+ naive and CD45RA-negative memory subsets. This TCR was recovered from a man in his late teens or twenties in good health. Some clones in this sample may be carry-over from other donors' samples. Sample: naive CD4+ T cells from PBMCs. Subset: CD45RA+ positively selected. The gene calls are TRBV21-1 and TRBJ2-7; the D call in the table, TRBD2, was not verified against the DNA. TRBV21-1 is deemed a pseudogene. The CDR3 nucleotides read TGTGCCAGCACCAAACCTCCGGTCGGCTACGAGCAGTACTTC. This gives the protein CASTKPPVGYEQYF.